Each of the 8 T cell receptor beta chains below was sequenced from the same sample in a study of beta chain features in type 1 diabetes. Expressed TCRB transcripts were sequenced because the entire RNA isolate underwent reverse transcription. TCRdb's table, derived via immunoSEQ multiplex PCR, lists solely in-frame clones and lacks some. The sample records some 150,000 clones, 9% to 10% being singletons. Source material: central memory CD4+ T cells from blood. All receptors derive from a woman in her thirties or forties in good health.

The V gene is TRBV10-1, the J gene TRBJ1-1; possibly TRBD1 for D (5 bases). Germline CDR1 and CDR2: WNHNN and SYGVQD (reference sequence). CDR3 length: 13 amino acids. Trimming pared 6 bases from V and 3 bases from J, leaving 11 bases between. The CDR3 loop reads CASRDTPDTEAFF. CDR3 bases: TGCGCCAGCAGGGACACGCCGGACACTGAAGCTTTCTTT.

This rearrangement joins TRBV7-2 to TRBJ1-6; 9 positions match TRBD1. The J segment lost 8 bases and the V segment lost 3 bases, leaving 5 bases of the junction unmatched. The CDR3 length is 15 residues. Germline CDR1 SGHTA, CDR2 FQGNSA. In nucleotides, the CDR3 is TGTGCCAGCAGCTTGGGACAGGGAGTTTATTCACCCCTCCACTTT. Its protein product is CASSLGQGVYSPLHF. Looking up the rest from reference TRBV7-2 and TRBJ1-6 gives the full variable domain: GAGVSQSPSNKVTEKGKDVELRCDPISGHTALYWYRQSLGQGLEFLIYFQGNSAPDKSGLPSDRFSAERTGGSVSTLTIQRTQQEDSAVYLCASSLGQGVYSPLHFGNGTRLTVT.

CDR3 bases: TGTGCCAGCAGCTTAATAGGCAGGGCTGCTGAGCAGTTCTTC. The encoded protein is CASSLIGRAAEQFF. The chain joins TRBV7-9 to TRBJ2-1; tentatively, D is TRBD1 (5 bases). The germline V gene has CDR1 SEHNR and CDR2 FQNEAQ (reference sequence). The V end lost 2 bases, the J end lost 9 bases, and 14 bases lay between the germline ends. This CDR3 comprises 14 residues.

The rearrangement links TRBV19 to TRBJ2-6, with D perhaps TRBD1 (6 bases). The ends were cut back, 5 bases at V and 10 bases at J, with 24 bases in the middle. Per germline, CDR1 LNHDA and CDR2 SQIVND (reference sequence). The length of the CDR3 is 17 residues. CDR3 protein: CASSSDNNRAWGNVLTF. The CDR3 nucleotides are TGTGCCAGTAGTTCAGACAATAACAGGGCCTGGGGTAACGTCCTGACTTTC.

This clone has more than one count but fewer than ten. The V call is TRBV18, the J call TRBJ1-3; no clear D. V was pared by 3 bases and J by 0 bases, with 12 bases between. Germline lookup yields CDR1 KGHSH and CDR2 LQKENI. CDR3 length: 16 residues. Written as DNA, the CDR3 is TGTGCCAGCTCACCGTCTACCGGGAGCTCTGGAAACACCATATATTTT. Protein sequence: CASSPSTGSSGNTIYF.

This clone has more than one count but fewer than ten. The rearrangement joins TRBV27 to TRBJ1-2; D is unresolved. Germline V gives CDR1 MNHEY, CDR2 SMNVEV (reference sequence). V lost 3 bases, J lost 5 bases, and 10 bases lay in between. The CDR3 extends over 13 amino acids. The CDR3 bases are TGTGCCAGCAGTTTTACGGGGAATTATGGCTACACCTTC. Translation: CASSFTGNYGYTF.

This chain uses TRBV18 with TRBJ1-6; D gene ambiguous. CDR1 is KGHSH, CDR2 LQKENI, per germline. Deletions cut 0 bases from V and 5 bases from J, with 5 bases between. There are 14 residues in the CDR3. CDR3 bases: TGTGCCAGCTCACCACCGAGAAATAATTCACCCCTCCACTTT. This encodes CASSPPRNNSPLHF.

This sequence joins TRBV7-9 and TRBJ2-1; 10 positions match TRBD1. V lost 4 bases, J lost 5 bases, and 5 bases stayed unmatched. The CDR3 spans 15 residues. Per the germline V gene, CDR1 is SEHNR and CDR2 is FQNEAQ (reference sequence). The CDR3 region is CASSSGQGSDNEQFF. CDR3 coding DNA: TGTGCCAGCAGCTCGGGACAGGGGTCAGACAATGAGCAGTTCTTC.